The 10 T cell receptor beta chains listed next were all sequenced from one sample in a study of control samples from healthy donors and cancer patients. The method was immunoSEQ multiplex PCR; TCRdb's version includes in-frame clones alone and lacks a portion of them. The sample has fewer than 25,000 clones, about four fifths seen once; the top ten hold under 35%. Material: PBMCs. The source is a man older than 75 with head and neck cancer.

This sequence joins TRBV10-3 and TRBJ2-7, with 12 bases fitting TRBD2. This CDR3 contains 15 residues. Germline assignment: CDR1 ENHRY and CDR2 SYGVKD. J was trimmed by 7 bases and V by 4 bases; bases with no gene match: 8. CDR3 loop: CAISVTSGGTVEQYF. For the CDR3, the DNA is TGTGCCATCAGTGTCACTAGCGGGGGGACGGTAGAGCAGTACTTC.

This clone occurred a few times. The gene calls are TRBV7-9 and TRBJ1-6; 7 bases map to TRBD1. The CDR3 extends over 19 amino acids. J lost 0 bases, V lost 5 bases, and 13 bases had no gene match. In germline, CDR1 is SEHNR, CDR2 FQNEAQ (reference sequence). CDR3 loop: CASSPGTVFGSSYNSPLHF. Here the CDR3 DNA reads TGTGCCAGCAGCCCCGGGACAGTCTTTGGGAGCTCCTATAATTCACCCCTCCACTTT.

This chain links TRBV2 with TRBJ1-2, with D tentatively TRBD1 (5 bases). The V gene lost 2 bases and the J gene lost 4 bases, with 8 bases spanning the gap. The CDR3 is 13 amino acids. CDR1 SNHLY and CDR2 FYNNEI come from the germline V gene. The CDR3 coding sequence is TGTGCCAGCAGTGAAACGGGGGGCTATGGCTACACCTTC. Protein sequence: CASSETGGYGYTF.

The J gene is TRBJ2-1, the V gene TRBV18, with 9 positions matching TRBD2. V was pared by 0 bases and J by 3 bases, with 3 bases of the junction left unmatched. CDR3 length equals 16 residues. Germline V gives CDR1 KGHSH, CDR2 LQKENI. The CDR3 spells CASSPPSGGSYNEQFF. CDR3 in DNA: TGTGCCAGCTCACCACCTAGCGGGGGTAGCTACAATGAGCAGTTCTTC.

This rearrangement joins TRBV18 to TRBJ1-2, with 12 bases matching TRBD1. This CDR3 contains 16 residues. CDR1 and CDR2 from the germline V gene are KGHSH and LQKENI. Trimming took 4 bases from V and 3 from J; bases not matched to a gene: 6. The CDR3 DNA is TGTGCCAGCTCACGAACCGGGACAGGGGGCGACTATGGCTACACCTTC. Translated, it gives CASSRTGTGGDYGYTF.

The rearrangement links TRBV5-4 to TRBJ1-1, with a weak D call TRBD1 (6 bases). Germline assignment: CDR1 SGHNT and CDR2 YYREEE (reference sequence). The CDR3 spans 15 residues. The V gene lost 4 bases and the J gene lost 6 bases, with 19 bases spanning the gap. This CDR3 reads CASSQGPAEEAEAFF. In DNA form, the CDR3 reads TGTGCCAGCAGCCAGGGGCCTGCAGAAGAAGCTGAAGCTTTCTTT. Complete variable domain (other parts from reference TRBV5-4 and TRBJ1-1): ETGVTQSPTHLIKTRGQQVTLRCSSQSGHNTVSWYQQALGQGPQFIFQYYREEENGRGNFPPRFSGLQFPNYSSELNVNALELDDSALYLCASSQGPAEEAEAFFGQGTRLTVV.

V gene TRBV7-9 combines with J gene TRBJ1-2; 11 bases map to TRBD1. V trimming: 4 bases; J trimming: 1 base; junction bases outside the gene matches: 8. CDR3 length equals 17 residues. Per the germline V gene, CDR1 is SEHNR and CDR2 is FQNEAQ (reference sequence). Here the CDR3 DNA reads TGTGCCAGCAGCTCCGGGACAGGGGGGCTTGGTAACTATGGCTACACCTTC. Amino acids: CASSSGTGGLGNYGYTF.

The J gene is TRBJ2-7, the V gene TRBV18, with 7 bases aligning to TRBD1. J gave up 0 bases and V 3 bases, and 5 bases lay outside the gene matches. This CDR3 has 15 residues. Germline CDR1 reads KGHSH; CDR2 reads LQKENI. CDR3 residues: CASSPPGQRSYEQYF. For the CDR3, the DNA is TGTGCCAGCTCACCTCCGGGACAGCGCTCCTACGAGCAGTACTTC.

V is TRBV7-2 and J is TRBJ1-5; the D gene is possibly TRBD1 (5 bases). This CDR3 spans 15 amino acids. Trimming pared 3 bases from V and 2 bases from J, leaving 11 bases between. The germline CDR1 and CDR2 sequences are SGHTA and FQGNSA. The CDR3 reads CASSLGGAGNQPQHF. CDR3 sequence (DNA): TGTGCCAGCAGCTTGGGAGGGGCTGGCAATCAGCCCCAGCATTTT.

The CDR3 loop is CASSPLDRVDYGYTF. Written as DNA, the CDR3 is TGTGCCAGCAGTCCGTTGGACAGGGTAGACTATGGCTACACCTTC. The J gene is TRBJ1-2, the V gene TRBV27; 8 bases fit TRBD1. The ends lost 5 bases at V and 3 bases at J; junction bases unmatched: 8. The CDR3 runs to 15 residues. CDR1 and CDR2 (germline): MNHEY, SMNVEV (reference sequence).